This TCR beta chain was documented in a study of cytomegalovirus exposure and HLA in healthy donors. Study details: Later, an analysis reported that the roughly 120 validation repertoires had used the same platform as the approximately 690 first-cohort repertoires.

The table came from immunoSEQ multiplex PCR; TCRdb's copy has only in-frame clones and leaves some out. The sample has over 60,000 clones, 96% seen once. On this clone: Its target is unknown.

The V gene's germline CDR1 is MDHEN and CDR2 SYDVKM. The CDR3 spans 13 residues. Trimming stripped 4 bases from V and 4 bases from J, with 8 bases between. Study outcomes and limitations: The CMV antigen specificity of a few CMV-associated chains was confirmed through in vitro analysis.

Sequenced sample: PBMCs. This sequence joins TRBV28 and TRBJ1-5, with a tentative D call TRBD1 (5 bases). The receptor was derived from a woman under 30 in good health and CMV-seropositive. CDR3 nucleotides: TGTGCCAGCAGTTCAGGGAATAATCAGCCCCAGCATTTT. As protein: CASSSGNNQPQHF.